A single sample is the source of the 3 T cell receptor beta chains below, sequenced in a study of post-analysis software for immune sequencing data (dated by TCRdb to 2015 to 2017). Beyond this particular receptor, the publication reports: Significantly higher frequencies in patients than in controls were found for five TRBV segments, including TRBV5-6, TRBV5-1 and TRBV20-1.

These receptors are not linked to any known antigen. Receptors were amplified or captured by PCR. The instrument given in TCRdb is Illumina HiSeq 2500. To reduce PCR and sequencing biases, unique molecular identifiers were built into the TCR beta cDNA libraries. TCRdb applied fastp at Q25 and MiXCR to the public reads, then kept only in-frame beta chains. Records with the same CDR3 protein are collapsed into one entry carrying the most frequent genes and DNA. Within this sample are hundreds of thousands of distinct CDR3 sequences, with roughly 27% of them counted one time only. The ten largest clones represent roughly 0.54% of the sample. The sequencing sample was made of blood. The receptors shown here come from a girl under 18 with multiple sclerosis.

This clonotype was counted a few times. This sequence joins TRBV20-1 and TRBJ1-1; maybe TRBD1 (6 bases). From germline, CDR1 is DFQATT and CDR2 SNEGSKA (reference sequence). The CDR3 runs to 11 residues. V lost 6 bases, J lost 8 bases, and 13 bases lay in between. CDR3 DNA: TGCAGTGCGGTAACCGGGACAGAAGCTTTCTTT. Amino acid sequence: CSAVTGTEAFF.

This clonotype was counted ten times or more. The chain combines TRBV29-1 with TRBJ2-3; TRBD2 might be the D (7 bases). The CDR3 has 14 amino acids. In germline, CDR1 is SQVTM, CDR2 ANQGSEA. V lost 4 bases and J lost 3, with 14 bases in between. CDR3 bases: TGCAGCGTTGTTCTGGGGGGGGCGACAGATACGCAGTATTTT. Translating gives CSVVLGGATDTQYF.

The rearrangement uses TRBV2 and TRBJ2-1, with a tentative D call TRBD1 (5 bases). Judging by the DNA end, TRBJ2-7 fits better; the J call may be wrong. Germline CDR1 is SNHLY and CDR2 is FYNNEI. This CDR3 is built from 14 residues. Written as DNA, the CDR3 is TGTGCCAGCAGTCTACGACAGAGCTACAATGAGCAGTACTTC. Protein: CASSLRQSYNEQYF.